These 31 T cell receptor beta chains came from one sample sequenced in a study of follicular helper T cells after annual influenza vaccination. Time point in this sample: 2015-2016 season, pre-vaccination. Measured with immunoSEQ multiplex PCR; TCRdb has only the in-frame clones, and not every one. The sample yields more than 10,000 clones, approximately 80% seen once. The material was CXCR5+ CD38- circulating T follicular helper cells from blood, obtained on the day of influenza vaccination. Noted subset: circulating Tfh, non-naive CD4+CXCR5+PD-1+ (ICOS+CD38+ or ICOS-CD38-). These receptors all come from an adult who received the influenza vaccine.

V gene TRBV6-1 combines with J gene TRBJ2-2; D is uncertain. The germline CDR1 and CDR2 sequences are MNHNS and SASEGT. This CDR3 comprises 12 residues. Trimming cost V 5 bases and J 6 bases, with 7 bases left between them. The CDR3 DNA sequence: TGTGCCAGCAGTCCCTTGGCCGGGGAGCTGTTTTTT. It codes for CASSPLAGELFF.

The CDR3 reads CASSVEGQRRDQQFF. The CDR3 coding sequence is TGTGCCAGCAGCGTAGAGGGACAGAGAAGAGATCAGCAGTTCTTC. V usage is TRBV9 and J usage is TRBJ2-1; TRBD1 matches at 7 bases. The CDR3 is 15 residues long. Losses at the gene ends were 0 bases for V and 11 bases for J; bases not matched to a gene: 11. Germline CDR1 and CDR2: SGDLS and YYNGEE.

The chain couples TRBV5-1 to TRBJ1-4, with TRBD1 matching over 11 bases. In germline, CDR1 is SGHRS, CDR2 YFSETQ. This CDR3 has 16 residues. J gave up 5 bases and V 4 bases, and 7 bases lay outside the gene matches. CDR3 coding DNA: TGCGCCAGCAGCACCTCAGGACAGGGGGCGAATGAAAAACTGTTTTTT. Translating it yields CASSTSGQGANEKLFF. Based on the CDR3 plus reference TRBV5-1 and TRBJ1-4, the full variable domain is KAGVTQTPRYLIKTRGQQVTLSCSPISGHRSVSWYQQTPGQGLQFLFEYFSETQRNKGNFPGRFSGRQFSNSRSEMNVSTLELGDSALYLCASSTSGQGANEKLFFGSGTQLSVL.

V and J are TRBV21-1 and TRBJ1-4; the table's D call of TRBD1 was not tested on the DNA. TRBV21-1 is a known pseudogene. There are 19 residues in the CDR3. The chain's CDR3 is CASSTTVDREWLTNEKLFF. Here the CDR3 DNA reads TGTGCCAGCAGCACTACAGTGGACAGGGAATGGCTTACTAATGAAAAACTGTTTTTT.

V is TRBV7-2 and J is TRBJ2-3, with D unresolved. The CDR3 consists of 14 residues. Trimming shortened V by 1 base and J by 2 bases, and 7 bases separated the two germline ends. Germline V lookup: CDR1 SGHTA, CDR2 FQGNSA. CDR3 amino acids: CASSLVGNTDTQYF. The CDR3 region has the DNA TGTGCCAGCAGCTTAGTGGGAAACACAGATACGCAGTATTTT.

J is TRBJ1-6 and V is TRBV7-9; D remains unclear. Germline V gene data show CDR1 as SEHNR and CDR2 as FQNEAQ (reference sequence). The V gene lost 7 bases and the J gene lost 8 bases, with 18 bases spanning the gap. The CDR3 length is 15 residues. In DNA, the CDR3 is TGTGCCAGCAAACTTCGGAGTGCTTTGGATTCACCCCTCCACTTT. Translating gives CASKLRSALDSPLHF.

This clone occurred once. The rearrangement links TRBV6-5 to TRBJ1-5, with D possibly being TRBD1 (6 bases). Trimming pared 7 bases from V and 4 bases from J, leaving 17 bases between. This CDR3 comprises 15 residues. Germline CDR1 MNHEY, CDR2 SVGAGI. CDR3 nucleotides: TGTGCCAGCACCGCGGCGGGGGCTGAGAATCAGCCCCAGCATTTT. Translation: CASTAAGAENQPQHF.

The DNA of the CDR3 is TGTGCCAGCAGCCCCGGGACAGGGGGGATCGAGACCCAGTACTTC. This sequence encodes CASSPGTGGIETQYF. J is TRBJ2-5 and V is TRBV7-2, with 11 bases that match TRBD1. The CDR3 totals 15 residues. Per germline, CDR1 SGHTA and CDR2 FQGNSA. V shed 5 bases and J 5 bases; nucleotides not matched to a gene: 7.

V gene TRBV7-2 combines with J gene TRBJ2-2; D uncertain. The CDR3 is 14 amino acids. Germline V gene data show CDR1 as SGHTA and CDR2 as FQGNSA. The V and J ends lost 2 bases and 3 bases respectively, with 7 bases between them. The CDR3 here is CASSLNADTGELFF. CDR3 sequence (DNA): TGTGCCAGCAGCTTAAATGCAGACACCGGGGAGCTGTTTTTT. The complete variable domain, with remaining parts taken from reference TRBV7-2 and TRBJ2-2, reads GAGVSQSPSNKVTEKGKDVELRCDPISGHTALYWYRQSLGQGLEFLIYFQGNSAPDKSGLPSDRFSAERTGGSVSTLTIQRTQQEDSAVYLCASSLNADTGELFFGEGSRLTVL.

The chain recombines TRBV4-3 with TRBJ2-5; D unresolved. CDR3 length equals 15 residues. V was shortened by 1 base and J by 1 base, with 10 bases between the two germline ends. From germline, CDR1 is LGHNA and CDR2 YSLEER. The CDR3 region has the DNA TGCGCCAGCAGCCAAGGGTGGAGATCCCAAGAGACCCAGTACTTC. Its protein is CASSQGWRSQETQYF.

The rearrangement uses TRBV2 and TRBJ2-2; D remains ambiguous. CDR1 and CDR2 (germline): SNHLY, FYNNEI. V was pared by 6 bases and J by 8 bases, with 10 bases between. CDR3 length: 12 residues. The CDR3 coding sequence is TGTGCCAGCAGGGTACAAGGGGGGGAGCTGTTTTTT. Translation: CASRVQGGELFF.

The rearrangement uses TRBV5-1 and TRBJ2-5, with TRBD2 matching 11 bases. The CDR3 length is 16 residues. V was pared by 0 bases and J by 6 bases, with 7 bases of the junction left unmatched. The germline gives CDR1 SGHRS, CDR2 YFSETQ. CDR3 nucleotide sequence: TGCGCCAGCAGCTTGGCAGGGCTAGCGGGGGGAAAGACCCAGTACTTC. Protein: CASSLAGLAGGKTQYF.

The rearrangement joins TRBV7-2 to TRBJ2-5, with D perhaps TRBD1 or TRBD2 (5 bases each). The length of the CDR3 is 14 residues. Germline V CDR1 and CDR2: SGHTA, FQGNSA. The V gene lost 0 bases and the J gene lost 5 bases, with 10 bases spanning the gap. CDR3 coding DNA: TGTGCCAGCAGCTTAGCGGGGACGAGGGAGACCCAGTACTTC. Translation: CASSLAGTRETQYF.

The rearrangement uses TRBV19 and TRBJ1-4, with a weak D call TRBD1 (6 bases). Germline CDR1 reads LNHDA; CDR2 reads SQIVND (reference sequence). This CDR3 comprises 14 residues. V was pared by 7 bases and J by 8 bases, with 17 bases between. The CDR3 protein is CASKRNGGGEKLFF. In DNA, the CDR3 is TGTGCCAGTAAAAGAAACGGGGGCGGCGAAAAACTGTTTTTT. Full variable domain (remainder filled in from reference TRBV19 and TRBJ1-4): DGGITQSPKYLFRKEGQNVTLSCEQNLNHDAMYWYRQDPGQGLRLIYYSQIVNDFQKGDIAEGYSVSREKKESFPLTVTSAQKNPTAFYLCASKRNGGGEKLFFGSGTQLSVL.

The rearrangement uses TRBV7-9 and TRBJ1-6, with 9 nucleotides matching TRBD1. The CDR3 is made up of 14 amino acids. After removal of 5 bases from V and 6 bases from J, the junction contained 2 bases not matched to a gene. Germline CDR1 is SEHNR and CDR2 is FQNEAQ (reference sequence). For the CDR3, the DNA is TGTGCCAGCAGCCCGGGACAGGGTAATTCACCCCTCCACTTT. It yields the protein CASSPGQGNSPLHF.

The V gene is TRBV6-5, the J gene TRBJ1-3; possibly TRBD1 for D (5 bases). Trimming removed 0 bases from V and 2 bases from J, with 8 bases in between. CDR1 and CDR2 (germline): MNHEY, SVGAGI. CDR3 length: 15 residues. The CDR3 reads CASSYSQGAGNTIYF. The CDR3, as DNA: TGTGCCAGCAGTTACTCCCAGGGCGCTGGAAACACCATATATTTT.

There are a few counts of this clone. V is TRBV5-1 and J is TRBJ2-2; 7 bases map to TRBD1. Germline CDR1 is SGHRS and CDR2 is YFSETQ. This CDR3 region has 15 residues. After removal of 4 bases from V and 7 bases from J, the junction contained 10 bases not matched to a gene. CDR3 residues: CASSKDRELFGELFF. The CDR3 DNA reads as TGCGCCAGCAGCAAAGACAGGGAGCTGTTCGGGGAGCTGTTTTTT.

V usage is TRBV2 and J usage is TRBJ1-3; no firm D call. The germline V and J ends were trimmed by 3 bases and 8 bases, with 20 bases remaining between them. The CDR3 is 16 amino acids. CDR1 SNHLY and CDR2 FYNNEI come from the germline V gene. CDR3 in amino acids: CASSDPTKGLSDTIYF. CDR3 in DNA: TGTGCCAGCAGTGACCCGACGAAAGGGCTTTCGGACACCATATATTTT.

The chain employs TRBV6-5 and TRBJ2-1; D is unclear. Germline loops: CDR1 MNHEY, CDR2 SVGAGI. The germline V and J ends were trimmed by 5 bases and 4 bases, with 3 bases remaining between them. The CDR3 totals 11 residues. CDR3 region: CASSQYNEQFF. The CDR3 DNA sequence: TGTGCCAGCAGTCAATACAATGAGCAGTTCTTC.

This clone was observed a few times. The V gene is TRBV19, the J gene TRBJ2-7; weak D call: TRBD2 (7 bases). CDR1 is LNHDA, CDR2 SQIVND, per germline (reference sequence). V was clipped by 9 bases and J by 5 bases, with 17 bases between them. The CDR3 loop spans 13 amino acids. The CDR3 region is CASRSGGEHEQYF. CDR3 nucleotides: TGTGCCAGCCGGTCGGGGGGCGAGCACGAGCAGTACTTC.

The genes are TRBV6-4 and TRBJ2-5; D perhaps matches TRBD1 (6 bases). Trimming pared 6 bases from V and 4 bases from J, leaving 9 bases between. Looked up from germline, CDR1 is MRHNA and CDR2 is SNTAGT. The CDR3 loop spans 12 amino acids. The CDR3 protein is CASRGRGETQYF. DNA for the CDR3: TGTGCCAGCAGGGGCAGGGGAGAGACCCAGTACTTC.

The chain combines TRBV30 with TRBJ2-5; D unclear. V was trimmed by 3 bases and J by 5 bases, leaving 10 bases between them. CDR3 length: 12 residues. Looked up from germline, CDR1 is GTSNPN and CDR2 is SVGIG (reference sequence). The CDR3 DNA is TGTGCCTGGAGCCTAAACGGGGAGACCCAGTACTTC. Translated: CAWSLNGETQYF. Combining the CDR3 with reference TRBV30 and TRBJ2-5 gives the whole variable domain SQTIHQWPATLVQPVGSPLSLECTVEGTSNPNLYWYRQAAGRGLQLLFYSVGIGQISSEVPQNLSASRPQDRQFILSSKKLLLSDSGFYLCAWSLNGETQYFGPGTRLLVL.

This clone occurred a few times. The gene calls are TRBV2 and TRBJ1-2, with D unresolved. V gave up 0 bases and J gave up 4 bases, with 15 bases separating them. The CDR3 length is 16 residues. Germline CDR1 is SNHLY and CDR2 is FYNNEI. As DNA, the CDR3 is TGTGCCAGCAGTGAAGCGCTTCGAAACGCGATCTATGGCTACACCTTC. It yields the protein CASSEALRNAIYGYTF. The complete variable domain, with remaining parts taken from reference TRBV2 and TRBJ1-2, reads EPEVTQTPSHQVTQMGQEVILRCVPISNHLYFYWYRQILGQKVEFLVSFYNNEISEKSEIFDDQFSVERPDGSNFTLKIRSTKLEDSAMYFCASSEALRNAIYGYTFGSGTRLTVV.

This chain links TRBV15 with TRBJ2-5; D not certain. Germline values: CDR1 LNHNV, CDR2 YYDKDF (reference sequence). The CDR3 sequence is 11 residues long. V shed 4 bases and J shed 5 bases, with 5 bases lying between them. The CDR3, as DNA: TGTGCCACCAGCACCGGGGAGACCCAGTACTTC. Protein: CATSTGETQYF.

The chain combines TRBV28 with TRBJ2-3; perhaps TRBD1 as D (5 bases). Trimming cost V 7 bases and J 3 bases, with 14 bases left between them. The length of the CDR3 is 14 residues. Germline loops: CDR1 MDHEN, CDR2 SYDVKM. CDR3 region: CASTQGVSTDTQYF. The CDR3 nucleotides are TGTGCCAGCACCCAAGGGGTTTCGACAGATACGCAGTATTTT.

The chain combines TRBV9 with TRBJ1-1; D perhaps matches TRBD1 (5 bases). Germline V gives CDR1 SGDLS, CDR2 YYNGEE. Trimming left V 6 bases short and J 0 bases short, with 21 bases between. The CDR3 totals 17 residues. The CDR3 loop reads CASNPGGQGKVNTEAFF. The CDR3, as DNA: TGTGCCAGCAACCCCGGCGGGCAGGGCAAAGTGAACACTGAAGCTTTCTTT.

The chain recombines TRBV5-1 with TRBJ2-1, with TRBD2 matching 7 bases. The CDR3 is 14 residues long. CDR1 is SGHRS, CDR2 YFSETQ, per germline. The V gene end was trimmed by 7 bases and the J gene end by 2 bases; junction bases not matched to a gene: 6. CDR3 in DNA: TGCGCCAGCGCCGGGACTACAGCCTACAATGAGCAGTTCTTC. Residues: CASAGTTAYNEQFF.

CDR3 sequence reads: CASNNANQPQHF. The CDR3 nucleotides read TGTGCCAGCAACAATGCGAATCAGCCCCAGCATTTT. V gene TRBV2 combines with J gene TRBJ1-5; D gene ambiguous. The CDR3 length is 12 residues. Germline V gene lookup returns CDR1 SNHLY and CDR2 FYNNEI. The ends were cut back, 7 bases at V and 4 bases at J, with 8 bases in the middle.

V usage is TRBV28 and J usage is TRBJ2-7, with 10 bases lining up with TRBD2. V was clipped by 1 base and J by 1 base; unmatched bases: 7. From germline, CDR1 is MDHEN and CDR2 SYDVKM. CDR3 length: 17 amino acids. Here the CDR3 reads CASSLSSGGPGSYEQYF. DNA of the CDR3: TGTGCCAGCAGTTTATCTAGCGGGGGTCCGGGGTCCTACGAGCAGTACTTC.

The chain employs TRBV2 and TRBJ2-1; D gene ambiguous. The CDR3 extends over 15 amino acids. CDR1 is SNHLY and CDR2 is FYNNEI in the germline V gene. V shed 7 bases and J shed 1 base, with 14 bases lying between them. Here the CDR3 reads CASTIYLGSYNEQFF. DNA of the CDR3: TGTGCCAGCACCATTTACCTAGGGTCCTACAATGAGCAGTTCTTC.

Regarding this clone: The same CDR3 can be traced to other DNA sequences in this sample. The CDR3 nucleotides read TGTGCCAGTACGCGGGGAACTAGCACAGATACGCAGTATTTT. Translating gives CASTRGTSTDTQYF. This chain links TRBV19 with TRBJ2-3; D may be TRBD2 (6 bases). The germline V and J ends were trimmed by 7 bases and 0 bases, with 11 bases remaining between them. CDR1 and CDR2 (germline): LNHDA, SQIVND (reference sequence). This CDR3 has 14 residues. The whole variable domain, remainder taken from reference TRBV19 and TRBJ2-3, is DGGITQSPKYLFRKEGQNVTLSCEQNLNHDAMYWYRQDPGQGLRLIYYSQIVNDFQKGDIAEGYSVSREKKESFPLTVTSAQKNPTAFYLCASTRGTSTDTQYFGPGTRLTVL.